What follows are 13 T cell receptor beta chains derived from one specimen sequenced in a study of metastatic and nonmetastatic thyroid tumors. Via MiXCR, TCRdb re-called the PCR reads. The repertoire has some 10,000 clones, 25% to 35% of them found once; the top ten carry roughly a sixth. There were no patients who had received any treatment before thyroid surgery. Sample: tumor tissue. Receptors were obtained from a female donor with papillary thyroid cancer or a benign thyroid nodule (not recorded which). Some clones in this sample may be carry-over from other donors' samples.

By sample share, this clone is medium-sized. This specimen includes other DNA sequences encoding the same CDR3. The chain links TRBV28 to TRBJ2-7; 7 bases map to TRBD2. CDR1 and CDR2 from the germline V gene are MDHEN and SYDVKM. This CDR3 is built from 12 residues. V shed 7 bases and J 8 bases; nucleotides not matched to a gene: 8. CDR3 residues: CASTPPRGKQYF. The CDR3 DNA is TGTGCCAGCACCCCCCCGCGGGGGAAGCAGTACTTC.

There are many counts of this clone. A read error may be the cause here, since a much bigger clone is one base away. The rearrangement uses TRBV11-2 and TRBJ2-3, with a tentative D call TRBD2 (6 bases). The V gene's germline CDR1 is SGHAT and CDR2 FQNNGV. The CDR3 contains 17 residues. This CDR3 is CASSLRGGLGSTDTQYF. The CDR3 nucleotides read TGTGCCAGCAGCTTACGAGGAGGGTTGGGGAGCACAGATACGCAGTACTTT.

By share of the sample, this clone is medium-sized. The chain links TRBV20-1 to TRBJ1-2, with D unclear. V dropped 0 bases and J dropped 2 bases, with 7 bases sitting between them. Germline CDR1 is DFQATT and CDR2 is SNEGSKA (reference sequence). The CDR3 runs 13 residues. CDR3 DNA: TGCAGTGCTAGAGATGGCATCAACTATGGCTACACCTTC. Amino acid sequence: CSARDGINYGYTF.

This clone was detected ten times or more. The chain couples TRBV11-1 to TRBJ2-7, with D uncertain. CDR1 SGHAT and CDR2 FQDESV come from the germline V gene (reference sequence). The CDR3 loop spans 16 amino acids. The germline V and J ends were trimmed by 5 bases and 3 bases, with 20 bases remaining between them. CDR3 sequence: CASSRTTPTLDYEQYF. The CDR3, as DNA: TGTGCCAGCAGCCGCACTACCCCCACCCTTGACTACGAGCAGTACTTC.

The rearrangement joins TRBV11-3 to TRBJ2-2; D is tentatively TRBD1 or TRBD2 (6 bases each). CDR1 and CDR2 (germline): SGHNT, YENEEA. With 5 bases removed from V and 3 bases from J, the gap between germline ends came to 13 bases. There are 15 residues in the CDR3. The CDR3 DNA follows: TGTGCCAGCAGCCCAGAGGGGGGTGACACCGGGGAGCTGTTTTTT. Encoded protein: CASSPEGGDTGELFF. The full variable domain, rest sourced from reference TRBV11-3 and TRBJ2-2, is EAGVVQSPRYKIIEKKQPVAFWCNPISGHNTLYWYLQNLGQGPELLIRYENEEAVDDSQLPKDRFSAERLKGVDSTLKIQPAELGDSAVYLCASSPEGGDTGELFFGEGSRLTVL.

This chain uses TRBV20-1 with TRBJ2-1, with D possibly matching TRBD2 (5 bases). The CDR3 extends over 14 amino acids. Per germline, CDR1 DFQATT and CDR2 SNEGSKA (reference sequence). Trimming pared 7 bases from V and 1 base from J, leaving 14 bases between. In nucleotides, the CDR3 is TGCAGTGTCATCAGCGGATCTTCCTACAATGAGCAGTTCTTC. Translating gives CSVISGSSYNEQFF.

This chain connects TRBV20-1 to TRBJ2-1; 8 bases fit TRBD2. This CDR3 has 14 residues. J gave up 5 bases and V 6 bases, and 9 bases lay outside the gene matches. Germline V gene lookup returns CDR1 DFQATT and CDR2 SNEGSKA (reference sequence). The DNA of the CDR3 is TGCAGTGCGCTCCTAGCGGGTCCCCACAATGAGCAGTTCTTC. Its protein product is CSALLAGPHNEQFF.

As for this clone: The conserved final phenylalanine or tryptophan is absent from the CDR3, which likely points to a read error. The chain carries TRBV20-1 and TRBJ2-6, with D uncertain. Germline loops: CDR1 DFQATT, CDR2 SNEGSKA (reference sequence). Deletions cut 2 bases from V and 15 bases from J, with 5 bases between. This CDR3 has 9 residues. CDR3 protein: CSARSTLTS. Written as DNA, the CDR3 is TGCAGTGCTAGATCCACCCTGACTAGC.

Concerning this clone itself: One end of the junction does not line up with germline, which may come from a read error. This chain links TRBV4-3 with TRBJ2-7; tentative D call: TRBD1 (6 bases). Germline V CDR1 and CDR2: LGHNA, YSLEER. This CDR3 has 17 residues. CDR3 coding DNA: TGCGCCAGCAGCCAAGATCTTTGGATGGTACAGGGTTACGAGCATTACTTC. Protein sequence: CASSQDLWMVQGYEHYF.

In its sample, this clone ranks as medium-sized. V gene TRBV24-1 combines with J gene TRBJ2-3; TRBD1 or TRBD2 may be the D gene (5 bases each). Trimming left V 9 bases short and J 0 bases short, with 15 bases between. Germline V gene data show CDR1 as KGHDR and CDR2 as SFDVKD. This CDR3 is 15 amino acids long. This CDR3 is CATRPRGDSTDTQYF. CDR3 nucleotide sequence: TGTGCCACCCGGCCCCGAGGGGACAGCACAGATACGCAGTATTTT.

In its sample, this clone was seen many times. The CDR3 here is CASRYRGLDQPQHF. The CDR3 coding sequence is TGTGCCAGCAGATACAGGGGTTTGGATCAGCCCCAGCATTTT. The chain couples TRBV27 to TRBJ1-5; 7 bases line up with TRBD1. Trimming took 6 bases from V and 5 from J; bases not matched to a gene: 7. Germline CDR1 and CDR2: MNHEY and SMNVEV (reference sequence). This CDR3 has 14 amino acids.

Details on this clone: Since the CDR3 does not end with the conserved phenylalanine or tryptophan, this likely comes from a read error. The CDR3 spells CASIKRDSNKGGNSPLHC. The CDR3 DNA reads as TGCGCCAGCATTAAACGGGACAGTAACAAGGGGGGCAATTCACCCCTCCACTGT. The J gene is TRBJ1-6, the V gene TRBV10-1; 7 nucleotides agree with TRBD1. The CDR3 runs 18 residues. V dropped 7 bases and J dropped 7; count of bases not matched to a gene: 19. Germline V lookup: CDR1 WNHNN, CDR2 SYGVQD (reference sequence).

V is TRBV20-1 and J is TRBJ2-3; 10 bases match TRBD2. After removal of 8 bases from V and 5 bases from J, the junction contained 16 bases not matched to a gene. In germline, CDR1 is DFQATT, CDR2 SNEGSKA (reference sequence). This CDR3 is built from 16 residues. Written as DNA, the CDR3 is TGCAGTACAACTAGCGGGGTGGAAGTCAAGGGAGATACGCAGTATTTT. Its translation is CSTTSGVEVKGDTQYF.